The rows below give T cell receptor beta chains drawn from one sample of a study of blood T cell repertoires in COVID-19. Assay: immunoSEQ multiplex PCR; the TCRdb copy retains only in-frame clones and omits some. The sample includes about 310,000 clones, around 91% of them seen just once. The source material was PBMCs or T cells enriched from blood (not recorded which). Receptor source: a woman aged 35 to 49 who had recovered from COVID-19. Each CDR3 is given with its conserved first and last residue. The D gene is left open where the match is weak. Size is omitted from some rows. Given values are once, few, many or a class for expanded clones.

D gene	V gene	clone size	J gene	CDR3 length	CDR3 protein	CDR3 DNA
TRBD1	TRBV30	-	TRBJ2-5	16	CAWSNPGQPSQETQYF	TGTGCCTGGAGTAATCCGGGACAGCCGAGTCAAGAGACCCAGTACTTC
-	TRBV2	-	TRBJ1-4	13	CASIDGVGEKLFF	TGTGCCAGCATCGACGGGGTTGGTGAAAAACTGTTTTTT
TRBD2	TRBV5-4	-	TRBJ2-3	15	CASSLRLAGEDTQYF	TGTGCCAGCAGCTTGAGACTAGCGGGGGAAGATACGCAGTATTTT
-	TRBV12-3/TRBV12-4	-	TRBJ1-4	13	CASSTGMEEKLFF	TGTGCCAGCAGTACGGGGATGGAGGAAAAACTGTTTTTT
-	TRBV6-5	-	TRBJ1-1	13	CASSLPDSPEAFF	TGTGCCAGCAGTTTACCGGACAGTCCGGAAGCTTTCTTT
-	TRBV27	-	TRBJ2-1	16	CASSSSGLAGGGEQFF	-
-	TRBV18	few	TRBJ1-1	11	CASLGGTEAFF	TGTGCCAGCCTGGGGGGCACTGAAGCTTTCTTT
-	TRBV1	-	TRBJ2-7	12	CTSSQERYEQYF	TGCACCAGCAGCCAAGAGAGGTACGAGCAGTACTTC
-	TRBV10-3	few	TRBJ1-2	16	CAIRNSLRQVLSGYTF	TGTGCCATCAGGAACTCACTTAGACAGGTCCTAAGTGGCTACACCTTC
TRBD1	TRBV3-1/TRBV3-2	-	TRBJ2-3	15	CASSQGTGQADTQYF	TGTGCCAGCAGCCAAGGGACAGGGCAAGCAGATACGCAGTATTTT
TRBD1	TRBV18	-	TRBJ2-7	16	CASSLERTGGTYEQYF	TGTGCCAGCTCACTTGAACGGACAGGGGGCACCTACGAGCAGTACTTC